This T cell receptor (beta chain) stems from a study of cytomegalovirus exposure and HLA in healthy donors. Regarding the study as a whole: Three CMV-associated chains were confirmed in vitro to be specific for CMV antigens. Immune exposure was documented only through CMV serostatus. Reported performance of the classifier showed diagnosis of cytomegalovirus status with high specificity and sensitivity.

With respect to this clone: Its antigen remains unidentified.

Primers: 60 Vbeta forward and 13 Jbeta reverse. Only in-frame clones appear in the TCRdb table, and some are missing; sequencing was by immunoSEQ multiplex PCR. The top ten clones hold approximately 8.2% of a sample with about 140,000 clones, roughly four fifths of them seen once. This clonotype was sampled from a woman in her forties or fifties in good health and CMV-seropositive. Sequenced sample: PBMCs.

CDR3 DNA sequence: TGCGCCAGCACTGCAGGGGGTGGCTCCTACGAGCAGTACTTC. It translates to CASTAGGGSYEQYF. V and J are TRBV5-1 and TRBJ2-7; TRBD1 agrees at 7 bases. J gave up 0 bases and V 6 bases, and 6 bases lay outside the gene matches. This CDR3 is 14 amino acids long. Germline-derived CDR1 and CDR2 are SGHRS and YFSETQ.